This T cell receptor (beta chain) was observed in a study of blood T cell repertoires in COVID-19. Study-wide background: COVID-19 samples from acute and convalescent phases originated in the United States, Italy and Spain. PBMCs, B-cell-depleted T cells, or T cells were the source of the cDNA or gDNA that made up the material.

Authors' processing steps: Counts of nucleated cells, estimated from reference gene primer amplification, were obtained. The repertoire was sequenced with immunoSEQ multiplex PCR; TCRdb's copy has only in-frame clones and lacks some. From that table come the V and J calls and clone size; the DNA was used to work out D and trimming. This repertoire shows fewer than 95,000 clones, 84% found once; its top ten account for around 13%. The trim removed 1 base at V and 7 bases at J, leaving 0 bases unmatched. The germline CDR1 and CDR2 sequences are SGHNT and YENEEA. CDR3 length: 13 residues. What was sequenced was peripheral blood. This TCR derives from a human donor in a cohort sampled during active COVID-19. The rearrangement joins TRBV11-3 to TRBJ2-2, with 7 bases that match TRBD1. CDR3 nucleotides: TGTGCCAGCAGCTTAGGACAGGGCGGGGAGCTGTTTTTT. Amino acid sequence: CASSLGQGGELFF. Full variable domain (outside the CDR3, taken from reference TRBV11-3 and TRBJ2-2): EAGVVQSPRYKIIEKKQPVAFWCNPISGHNTLYWYLQNLGQGPELLIRYENEEAVDDSQLPKDRFSAERLKGVDSTLKIQPAELGDSAVYLCASSLGQGGELFFGEGSRLTVL.